These 9 T cell receptor beta chains were sequenced from one sample in a study of T cells after yellow fever vaccination (dated by TCRdb to about 2019). In light of the paper, this sample's treatment or condition label describes: live attenuated yellow fever vaccine strain. The library was obtained by 5' RACE. The run used an Illumina NovaSeq 6000. Using fastp at Q25 and MiXCR, TCRdb reprocessed the public reads and kept productive beta chains. Here each entry gathers all rows of one CDR3 protein and keeps the most common genes and DNA. The sample records 120,000 or so distinct CDR3 sequences, 12% to 15% of which are singletons. The ten largest clones represent roughly 44% of the sample. Source: CD8+ T cells sorted from PBMCs, taken 5 days after the yellow fever booster vaccination. The receptors originated from a man aged 18 to 30 who received the YFV17D yellow fever vaccine.

This clonotype was counted many times. The V gene is TRBV19, the J gene TRBJ2-7; 7 bases line up with TRBD1. Germline V gives CDR1 LNHDA, CDR2 SQIVND (reference sequence). J was trimmed by 0 bases and V by 0 bases; bases with no gene match: 11. This CDR3 region has 18 residues. The CDR3 region is CASSIDRGCRDSSYEQYV. The CDR3 coding sequence is TGTGCCAGTAGTATAGATCGAGGATGTCGGGACAGCTCCTACGAGCAGTACGTC.

The rearrangement links TRBV6-2 or TRBV6-3 to TRBJ1-1; D gene unclear. Trimming cost V 2 bases and J 7 bases, with 8 bases left between them. Germline lookup yields CDR1 MNHEY and CDR2 SVGEGT. The CDR3 contains 12 residues. The CDR3 reads CASSYAADEAFF. The CDR3 DNA reads as TGTGCCAGCAGTTACGCTGCGGATGAAGCTTTCTTT.

This sequence joins TRBV18 and TRBJ2-2; no clear D gene. Trimming removed 2 bases at V and 3 bases at J, with 16 bases between. Germline lookup yields CDR1 KGHSH and CDR2 LQKENI. The length of the CDR3 is 17 residues. The CDR3 region has the DNA TGTGCCAGCTCACCATATTTCGGCTCTGGGTACACCGGGGAGCTGTTTTTT. This codes for CASSPYFGSGYTGELFF.

V gene TRBV5-4 combines with J gene TRBJ2-7; D might be TRBD1 or TRBD2, each matching 5 bases. Germline-derived CDR1 and CDR2 are SGHNT and YYREEE (reference sequence). Deletions cut 2 bases from V and 5 bases from J, with 11 bases between. This CDR3 comprises 13 residues. Here the CDR3 reads CASSFPGTHEQYF. The CDR3, as DNA: TGTGCCAGCAGCTTTCCGGGGACCCACGAGCAGTACTTC.

The chain joins TRBV5-6 to TRBJ2-7; D remains unclear. Germline CDR1 is SGHDT and CDR2 is YYEEEE. V lost 5 bases and J lost 2, with 14 bases in between. The CDR3 length is 14 residues. CDR3 amino acids: CASSFLPDPYEQYV. The DNA for the CDR3 is TGTGCCAGCAGTTTCCTCCCCGATCCCTACGAGCAGTACGTC.

CDR3 region: CASSLPLGGKDTGELFF. The DNA for the CDR3 is TGTGCCAGCAGCCTCCCTTTGGGGGGGAAGGACACCGGGGAGCTGTTTTTT. The chain joins TRBV7-9 to TRBJ2-2; 7 bases fit TRBD2. The V gene's germline CDR1 is SEHNR and CDR2 FQNEAQ (reference sequence). V lost 5 bases, J lost 3 bases, and 12 bases stayed unmatched. The CDR3 consists of 17 residues.

This clonotype was seen many times. V and J are TRBV3-1 and TRBJ1-6, with a tentative D call TRBD1 (6 bases). The CDR3 covers 15 residues. V was pared by 4 bases and J by 3 bases, with 10 bases between. From germline, CDR1 is LGHDT and CDR2 YNNKEL (reference sequence). CDR3 protein: CASSPTGFYNSPLHF. CDR3 nucleotide sequence: TGTGCCAGCAGCCCCACAGGGTTCTATAATTCACCCCTCCACTTT. Filled out from reference TRBV3-1 and TRBJ1-6, the complete variable domain reads DTAVSQTPKYLVTQMGNDKSIKCEQNLGHDTMYWYKQDSKKFLKIMFSYNNKELIINETVPNRFSPKSPDKAHLNLHINSLELGDSAVYFCASSPTGFYNSPLHFGNGTRLTVT.

This CDR3 reads CASSGGDEQFF. For the CDR3, the DNA is TGTGCCAGCAGTGGAGGGGATGAGCAGTTCTTC. This rearrangement joins TRBV25-1 to TRBJ2-1; the D call may be TRBD1 or TRBD2 (5 bases each). Trimming pared 4 bases from V and 8 bases from J, leaving 6 bases between. The CDR3 spans 11 residues. Germline-derived CDR1 and CDR2 are MGHDK and SYGVNS. The whole variable domain, filled in from reference TRBV25-1 and TRBJ2-1, reads EADIYQTPRYLVIGTGKKITLECSQTMGHDKMYWYQQDPGMELHLIHYSYGVNSTEKGDLSSESTVSRIRTEHFPLTLESARPSHTSQYLCASSGGDEQFFGPGTRLTVL.

The gene calls are TRBV28 and TRBJ2-1; unclear D gene. There are 15 residues in the CDR3. Germline V gene lookup returns CDR1 MDHEN and CDR2 SYDVKM. Deletions cut 3 bases from V and 3 bases from J, with 12 bases between. CDR3 amino acids: CASSFLWLDYNEQFF. CDR3 nucleotides: TGTGCCAGCAGTTTCCTCTGGCTAGACTACAATGAGCAGTTCTTC.